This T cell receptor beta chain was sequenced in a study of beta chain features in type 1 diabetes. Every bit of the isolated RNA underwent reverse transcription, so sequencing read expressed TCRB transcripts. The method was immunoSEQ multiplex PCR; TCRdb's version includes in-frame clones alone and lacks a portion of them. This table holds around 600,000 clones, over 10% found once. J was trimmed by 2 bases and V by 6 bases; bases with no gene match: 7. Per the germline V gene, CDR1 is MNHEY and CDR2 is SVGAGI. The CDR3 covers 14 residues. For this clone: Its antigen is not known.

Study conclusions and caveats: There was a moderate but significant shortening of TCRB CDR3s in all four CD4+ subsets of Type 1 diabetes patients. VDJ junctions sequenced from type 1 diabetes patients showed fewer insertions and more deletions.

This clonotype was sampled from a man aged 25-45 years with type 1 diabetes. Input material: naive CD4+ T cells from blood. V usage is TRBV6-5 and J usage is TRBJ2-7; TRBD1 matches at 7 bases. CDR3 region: CASSLAGQAYEQYF. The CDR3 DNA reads TGTGCCAGCAGCCTCGCCGGACAGGCCTACGAGCAGTACTTC.